Following are 3 T cell receptor beta chains from one sample sequenced in a study of OX40 agonist ivuxolimab in advanced cancers. Profiled with immunoSEQ multiplex PCR; TCRdb holds only in-frame clones, not every one. This table holds about 66,000 clones, over 80% found once. The sequences come from CD4+ or CD8+ T cells sorted from blood, collected in a trial of the OX40 agonist ivuxolimab. These receptors originate from an adult with an advanced solid tumor such as melanoma, head and neck, liver or kidney cancer.

This rearrangement joins TRBV29-1 to TRBJ2-2, with TRBD1 matching over 7 bases. Trimming took 5 bases from V and 0 from J; bases not matched to a gene: 3. From germline, CDR1 is SQVTM and CDR2 ANQGSEA. This CDR3 has 14 amino acids. The CDR3 loop is CSVIQGTNTGELFF. CDR3 in DNA: TGCAGCGTTATACAGGGGACGAACACCGGGGAGCTGTTTTTT.

This chain's CDR3 is CASSLAPAGKQFF. CDR3 coding DNA: TGTGCCAGCAGCTTAGCTCCAGCGGGAAAGCAGTTCTTC. This chain joins TRBV7-8 and TRBJ2-1; 7 bases align to TRBD2. CDR1 and CDR2 (germline): SGHVS, FQNEAQ. V shed 0 bases, J shed 11 bases, and the junction held 4 bases outside the gene matches. The CDR3 sequence is 13 residues long. Combining the CDR3 with reference TRBV7-8 and TRBJ2-1 gives the whole variable domain GAGVSQSPRYKVAKRGQDVALRCDPISGHVSLFWYQQALGQGPEFLTYFQNEAQLDKSGLPSDRFFAERPEGSVSTLKIQRTQQEDSAVYLCASSLAPAGKQFFGPGTRLTVL.

The chain joins TRBV5-1 to TRBJ1-2, with a weak D call TRBD1 (5 bases). V was cut by 2 bases and J by 4 bases, with 27 bases left in between. Germline values: CDR1 SGHRS, CDR2 YFSETQ. The CDR3 length is 19 residues. In DNA form, the CDR3 reads TGCGCCAGCAGCTTCGGGGGACCTGGGGCCCTACCATTGACCTATGGCTACACCTTC. Translated, it gives CASSFGGPGALPLTYGYTF. The full variable domain, completed using reference TRBV5-1 and TRBJ1-2, is KAGVTQTPRYLIKTRGQQVTLSCSPISGHRSVSWYQQTPGQGLQFLFEYFSETQRNKGNFPGRFSGRQFSNSRSEMNVSTLELGDSALYLCASSFGGPGALPLTYGYTFGSGTRLTVV.